The 11 T cell receptor beta chains below were found in one sample sequenced in a study of T cells in Graves' hyperthyroidism and ophthalmopathy. TCR beta CDR3 regions were amplified from RNA. HTBI primers were used for first-round RT-PCR of the TCR CDR3. TCRdb re-analysed the multiplex PCR reads in MiXCR, keeping a single row per CDR3 protein. This sample has hundreds of thousands of distinct CDR3 sequences, with approximately 16% found just once. Sequencing input: blood. These receptors all come from a woman aged 18-30 years with Graves' hyperthyroidism.

V usage is TRBV6-4 and J usage is TRBJ2-1; D gene ambiguous. With the DNA end fitting TRBJ2-7 better, the J assignment may be wrong. This CDR3 spans 17 amino acids. Looked up from germline, CDR1 is MRHNA and CDR2 is SNTAGT. CDR3 region: CASSDPGGSSSYNEQYF. For the CDR3, the DNA is TGTGCCAGCAGTGACCCTGGCGGAAGCAGCTCCTACAATGAGCAGTACTTC.

DNA of the CDR3: TGCGCCAGCAGCCAAGATGGGCAGGTGAACATTCAGTACTTC. Protein product: CASSQDGQVNIQYF. The chain is built from TRBV4-1 and TRBJ2-4, with unresolved D. This CDR3 comprises 14 residues. Germline V CDR1 and CDR2: MGHRA, YSYEKL. The ends were cut back, 0 bases at V and 7 bases at J, with 10 bases in the middle.

The chain is built from TRBV4-2 and TRBJ2-7, with D hard to call. CDR3 length: 14 residues. The germline gives CDR1 LGHNA, CDR2 YNFKEQ. Trimming cost V 0 bases and J 6 bases, with 12 bases left between them. CDR3 coding DNA: TGTGCCAGCAGCCAAGATCTTGCCGGGTCCGAGCAGTACTTC. Its protein is CASSQDLAGSEQYF.

Many counts were recorded for this clonotype. V is TRBV3-1 and J is TRBJ1-1, with 8 bases matching TRBD1. The CDR3 loop spans 12 amino acids. V was clipped by 2 bases and J by 11 bases; unmatched bases: 4. CDR1 LGHDT and CDR2 YNNKEL come from the germline V gene (reference sequence). The CDR3 DNA follows: TGTGCCAGCAGCCAAATGGACAGGGAGGCTTTCTTT. Amino acids: CASSQMDREAFF.

This clonotype was picked up many times. The chain joins TRBV30 to TRBJ2-3; TRBD2 might be the D (6 bases). V gave up 0 bases and J gave up 1 base, with 11 bases separating them. There are 15 residues in the CDR3. Germline V gene sequence: CDR1 GTSNPN, CDR2 SVGIG (reference sequence). Here the CDR3 DNA reads TGTGCCTGGAGTGTAGCTGGAGGGGGCACAGATACGCAGTATTTT. This translates into CAWSVAGGGTDTQYF.

This clonotype appeared a few times. This chain connects TRBV6-2 or TRBV6-3 to TRBJ2-1; D is possibly TRBD1 or TRBD2 (5 bases each). This CDR3 spans 14 amino acids. V gave up 4 bases and J gave up 4 bases, with 11 bases separating them. CDR1 and CDR2 from the germline V gene are MNHEY and SVGEGT. CDR3 DNA sequence: TGTGCCAGCAGTTGGGGGACGGTTTACAATGAGCAGTTCTTC. As protein: CASSWGTVYNEQFF.

This clonotype has a handful of counts. The chain carries TRBV20-1 and TRBJ2-7, with D perhaps TRBD2 (6 bases). The V end lost 3 bases, the J end lost 9 bases, and 12 bases lay between the germline ends. Germline CDR1 and CDR2: DFQATT and SNEGSKA (reference sequence). This CDR3 has 11 amino acids. CDR3 region: CSARGGEGQYF. In nucleotides, the CDR3 is TGCAGTGCTAGGGGAGGAGAGGGGCAGTACTTC.

This clonotype was detected a few times. V gene TRBV4-1 combines with J gene TRBJ2-1; D uncertain. Between the trimmed V and J ends, which lost 0 bases and 0 bases, there was a span of 12 bases. The CDR3 is 17 residues long. Germline V lookup: CDR1 MGHRA, CDR2 YSYEKL. The CDR3 sequence: CASSQDHVLSSYNEQFF. CDR3 DNA sequence: TGCGCCAGCAGCCAAGATCATGTCCTGAGCTCCTACAATGAGCAGTTCTTC.

This clonotype was counted between two and nine times. This chain uses TRBV20-1 with TRBJ1-2; D ambiguous. The CDR3 length is 12 residues. Trimming left V 6 bases short and J 1 base short, with 9 bases between. In germline, CDR1 is DFQATT, CDR2 SNEGSKA (reference sequence). CDR3 bases: TGCAGTGCCGGATTGCTTAACTATGGCTACACCTTC. Amino acids: CSAGLLNYGYTF.

J is TRBJ2-1 and V is TRBV12-3 or TRBV12-4, with 7 nucleotides matching TRBD2. V lost 4 bases, J lost 6 bases, and 6 bases stayed unmatched. The CDR3 length is 14 residues. CDR3 coding DNA: TGTGCCAGCAGTTCTAGCGGAGATTTCAATGAGCAGTTCTTC. As protein: CASSSSGDFNEQFF.

At least ten counts were recorded for this clonotype. This chain links TRBV28 with TRBJ1-5; D unresolved. Germline-derived CDR1 and CDR2 are MDHEN and SYDVKM. The CDR3 spans 14 residues. V was clipped by 3 bases and J by 4 bases, with 10 bases between them. CDR3 residues: CASSFAGKNQPQHF. CDR3 bases: TGTGCCAGCAGTTTTGCAGGAAAGAATCAGCCCCAGCATTTT.